These 7 T cell receptor beta chains came from one sample sequenced in a study of T cell responses to AZD1222 COVID-19 vaccine. Here immunoSEQ multiplex PCR was the method, and the copy in TCRdb shows in-frame clones only, minus some. The table records around 150,000 clones, less than 95% of them present only once. Source: peripheral blood, taken 28 days after the second AZD1222 dose. The receptor set was obtained from an adult who received the AZD1222 COVID-19 vaccine.

The rearrangement joins TRBV7-8 to TRBJ1-2, with 7 bases fitting TRBD1. The CDR3 loop spans 15 amino acids. The trim removed 5 bases at V and 4 bases at J, leaving 10 bases unmatched. The germline V gene encodes CDR1 SGHVS and CDR2 FQNEAQ. The CDR3 spells CASSRAAGQSYGYTF. Written as DNA, the CDR3 is TGTGCCAGCAGCCGAGCTGCGGGACAGAGCTATGGCTACACCTTC.

J is TRBJ2-2 and V is TRBV19; no definite D call. Germline V gene sequence: CDR1 LNHDA, CDR2 SQIVND (reference sequence). V was trimmed by 4 bases and J by 0 bases, leaving 12 bases between them. The CDR3 covers 16 residues. CDR3 bases: TGTGCCAGTAGTAGCAGTCACCAGCCGAACACCGGGGAGCTGTTTTTT. Translating gives CASSSSHQPNTGELFF.

The rearrangement links TRBV10-1 to TRBJ2-7; 7 positions agree with TRBD2. CDR1 and CDR2 from the germline V gene are WNHNN and SYGVQD (reference sequence). The CDR3 covers 14 residues. V lost 2 bases and J lost 6; bases outside the gene matches: 7. The CDR3 here is CASSEGGELREQYF. As DNA, the CDR3 is TGCGCCAGCAGTGAGGGGGGGGAACTACGCGAGCAGTACTTC.

V is TRBV9 and J is TRBJ2-6; D is possibly TRBD1 (6 bases). The ends were cut back, 4 bases at V and 15 bases at J, with 14 bases in the middle. The CDR3 sequence is 12 residues long. Germline CDR1 reads SGDLS; CDR2 reads YYNGEE. CDR3 loop: CASSTQDSPLTF. The CDR3, as DNA: TGTGCCAGCAGCACCCAGGACAGCCCCCTGACTTTC. Supplemented by reference TRBV9 and TRBJ2-6, the full variable domain reads DSGVTQTPKHLITATGQRVTLRCSPRSGDLSVYWYQQSLDQGLQFLIQYYNGEERAKGNILERFSAQQFPDLHSELNLSSLELGDSALYFCASSTQDSPLTFGAGSRLTVL.

Here the CDR3 reads CASSLPGPLNTEAFF. In DNA form, the CDR3 reads TGTGCCAGCAGTTTACCGGGACCCTTGAACACTGAAGCTTTCTTT. The genes are TRBV28 and TRBJ1-1, with D possibly matching TRBD1 (5 bases). The V gene's germline CDR1 is MDHEN and CDR2 SYDVKM. The CDR3 is 15 residues long. V lost 2 bases and J lost 0, with 10 bases in between.

This clone was found once. V is TRBV5-4 and J is TRBJ1-2, with D perhaps TRBD1 (5 bases). Germline CDR1 reads SGHNT; CDR2 reads YYREEE (reference sequence). This CDR3 comprises 14 residues. Trimming took off 5 bases at V and 6 bases at J, with 17 bases between the two ends. CDR3 protein: CASRNIGRGNGYTF. As DNA, the CDR3 is TGTGCCAGCAGAAATATTGGCCGGGGGAATGGCTACACCTTC.

The genes are TRBV6-5 and TRBJ2-7, with a possible D match to TRBD1 (6 bases). V gave up 6 bases and J gave up 0 bases, with 9 bases separating them. Germline-derived CDR1 and CDR2 are MNHEY and SVGAGI. The CDR3 is 13 residues long. CDR3 in DNA: TGTGCCAGCAGGGTGGACAGCTCCTACGAGCAGTACTTC. Amino acids: CASRVDSSYEQYF.